Listed below are T cell receptor beta chains from one sample, sequenced in a study of cytomegalovirus exposure and HLA in healthy donors. Only in-frame clones appear in the TCRdb table, and some are missing; sequencing was by immunoSEQ multiplex PCR. The table shows 70,000 to 75,000 clones, with approximately 94% occurring only once. Sequences were obtained from PBMCs. These receptors were taken from a man aged 18 to 35 in good health and CMV-seropositive. Each CDR3 is given with its conserved first and last residue. Each record gives: V gene, D gene, J gene, clone size, CDR3 DNA, CDR3 protein. The D gene is left open where the match is weak. A row's size may be missing; if present it is once, few, many or a size class.

>TRBV4-1|TRBD1|TRBJ1-2|-
TGCGCCAGCAGCCAAGTGACAGGGGGCGACTATGGCTACACCTTC
CASSQVTGGDYGYTF
>TRBV10-3|TRBD2|TRBJ2-1|-
TGTGCCACCCTTGGCCAAACCGGGACTAGTCCGAATGAGCAGTTCTTC
CATLGQTGTSPNEQFF
>TRBV6-1|TRBD1|TRBJ1-6|-
TGTGCCAGCAGTGTGGGACAGACAAGCTCCTATAATTCACCCCTCCACTTT
CASSVGQTSSYNSPLHF
>TRBV6-1|-|TRBJ1-2|-
TGTGCCAGCAGTGAATTTGTAGGGGACAAACTCTATGGCTACACCTTC
CASSEFVGDKLYGYTF
>TRBV2|TRBD2|TRBJ2-3|-
TGTGCCAGCAGCGGGGGGACCTCTAGCACAGATACGCAGTATTTT
CASSGGTSSTDTQYF
>TRBV10-1|-|TRBJ2-1|-
TGCGCCACGGCACGGGAGAGGTGGCATGAGCAGTTCTTC
CATARERWHEQFF
>TRBV18|-|TRBJ1-2|-
TGTGCCAGCTCACCCCCACGGGGGGGCGAGTATGGTGGCTACACCTTC
CASSPPRGGEYGGYTF
>TRBV6-5|-|TRBJ2-7|once
TGTGCCAGCAGAAAGTTCAGAGAGGGAGGCGAGCAGTACTTC
CASRKFREGGEQYF
>TRBV9|-|TRBJ2-2|-
TGTGCCAGCAGCGTTGAGGGTCAGCACACCGGGGAGCTGTTTTTT
CASSVEGQHTGELFF
>TRBV5-6|-|TRBJ2-6|-
TGTACCAGCAGCTCGGACTTCTCTGGGGCCAACGTCCTGACTTTC
CTSSSDFSGANVLTF
>TRBV7-9|-|TRBJ2-7|-
TGTGCCAGCAGCCGCGACGGGCCTAGCCCAGGTCGGGGGCAGTACTTC
CASSRDGPSPGRGQYF
>TRBV13|-|TRBJ1-1|-
TGTGCCAGCACCCCATTGGGGCGTCACACTGAAGCTTTCTTT
CASTPLGRHTEAFF
>TRBV9|-|TRBJ1-1|-
TGTGCCAGCAATATGTACGGTGTCAACACTGAAGCTTTCTTT
CASNMYGVNTEAFF
>TRBV7-9|TRBD2|TRBJ2-1|-
TGTGCCAGCAGCTCTCTAGGCGGGAGCTCCTACAATGAGCAGTTCTTC
CASSSLGGSSYNEQFF
>TRBV19|-|TRBJ2-6|-
TGTGCCAGTAGCGGCCCCCAGGCTGGGGCCAACGTCCTGACTTTC
CASSGPQAGANVLTF
>TRBV12-5|-|TRBJ1-5|-
TGTGCTAGTGGTTTGGTACTAGCAGGCCTCAATCAGCCCCAGCATTTT
CASGLVLAGLNQPQHF
>TRBV6-4|-|TRBJ2-7|-
TGTGCCAGCAGACGGGTGTACGAGCAGTACTTC
CASRRVYEQYF
>TRBV5-1|-|TRBJ1-4|-
TGCGCCAGCAGCTTGATAGGGGCTGCTAATGAAAAACTGTTTTTT
CASSLIGAANEKLFF
>TRBV2|-|TRBJ2-3|once
TGTGCCACCAAACCCGACAGATCTAGCACAGATACGCAGTATTTT
CATKPDRSSTDTQYF
>TRBV29-1|-|TRBJ2-7|medium-sized
TGCAGCGCCCGCCTAGCGTTGGGGGACGAGCAGTACTTC
CSARLALGDEQYF
>TRBV15|-|TRBJ2-1|-
TGTGCCACCAGCAGAGATAGCGGTAATGAGCAGTTCTTC
CATSRDSGNEQFF
>TRBV2|TRBD2|TRBJ2-7|-
TGTGCCAGCAGGCCTACTAGCGGGAGATACGAGCAGTACTTC
CASRPTSGRYEQYF
>TRBV5-1|-|TRBJ2-1|-
TGCGCCAGCAGCTTACTACCAAGCTCCTACAATGAGCAGTTCTTC
CASSLLPSSYNEQFF
>TRBV5-1|-|TRBJ2-7|-
TGCGCCAGCAGCCCCGGTGGTAGTGCCACCTACGAGCAGTACTTC
CASSPGGSATYEQYF